The 5 T cell receptor beta chains in this list originate from one sample, sequenced in a study of shared clonotypes between healthy human individuals. The assay was immunoSEQ multiplex PCR, and TCRdb's table has in-frame clones only and misses some. In the table there are around 2.1 million clones, 85% to 95% of which are singletons. CD45RO-negative, CCR7-positively selected cells formed the naive CD8 fraction, excluding terminally differentiated effector memory CD45RA+ cells. The sample was naive CD8+ T cells from PBMCs. The source is a man younger than 35 in good health. Some clones in this sample may be carry-over from other donors' samples.

This clone was recorded once. The CDR3 DNA reads as TGTGCCAGCAGTTTATCTCCATTGACGGGTGAAGCTTTCTTT. The encoded protein is CASSLSPLTGEAFF. V is TRBV27 and J is TRBJ1-1; D is uncertain. Germline V gene sequence: CDR1 MNHEY, CDR2 SMNVEV (reference sequence). CDR3 length equals 14 residues. Deletions cut 0 bases from V and 7 bases from J, with 12 bases between.

This rearrangement joins TRBV11-3 to TRBJ2-1; TRBD2 matches at 7 bases. Trimming at V came to 6 bases and at J to 1 base, leaving 15 bases not matched to a gene. The germline gives CDR1 SGHNT, CDR2 YENEEA. This CDR3 contains 18 residues. The CDR3 bases are TGTGCCAGCAGTTCCGGTCGGGAGCGGGGCTGGTCCTACAATGAGCAGTTCTTC. Translating gives CASSSGRERGWSYNEQFF.

This chain joins TRBV5-6 and TRBJ1-2; the D gene is possibly TRBD1 (5 bases). The CDR3 has 13 amino acids. Germline V lookup: CDR1 SGHDT, CDR2 YYEEEE. The V end lost 4 bases, the J end lost 6 bases, and 13 bases lay between the germline ends. CDR3 region: CASSPPQGDGYTF. CDR3 nucleotide sequence: TGTGCCAGCAGCCCACCCCAAGGGGATGGCTACACCTTC.

V and J are TRBV4-1 and TRBJ2-1; the D is unclear. Per germline, CDR1 MGHRA and CDR2 YSYEKL. V lost 0 bases and J lost 8, with 11 bases in between. The CDR3 runs to 14 residues. The CDR3, as DNA: TGCGCCAGCAGCCAAGATGGATTCATCGATGAGCAGTTCTTC. As protein: CASSQDGFIDEQFF.

The gene calls are TRBV15 and TRBJ1-5, with unresolved D. Germline V gene lookup returns CDR1 LNHNV and CDR2 YYDKDF (reference sequence). The CDR3 consists of 14 residues. V was shortened by 5 bases and J by 4 bases, with 12 bases between the two germline ends. The CDR3 reads CATSGPGPNQPQHF. The CDR3 bases are TGTGCCACCAGCGGCCCGGGCCCTAATCAGCCCCAGCATTTT.